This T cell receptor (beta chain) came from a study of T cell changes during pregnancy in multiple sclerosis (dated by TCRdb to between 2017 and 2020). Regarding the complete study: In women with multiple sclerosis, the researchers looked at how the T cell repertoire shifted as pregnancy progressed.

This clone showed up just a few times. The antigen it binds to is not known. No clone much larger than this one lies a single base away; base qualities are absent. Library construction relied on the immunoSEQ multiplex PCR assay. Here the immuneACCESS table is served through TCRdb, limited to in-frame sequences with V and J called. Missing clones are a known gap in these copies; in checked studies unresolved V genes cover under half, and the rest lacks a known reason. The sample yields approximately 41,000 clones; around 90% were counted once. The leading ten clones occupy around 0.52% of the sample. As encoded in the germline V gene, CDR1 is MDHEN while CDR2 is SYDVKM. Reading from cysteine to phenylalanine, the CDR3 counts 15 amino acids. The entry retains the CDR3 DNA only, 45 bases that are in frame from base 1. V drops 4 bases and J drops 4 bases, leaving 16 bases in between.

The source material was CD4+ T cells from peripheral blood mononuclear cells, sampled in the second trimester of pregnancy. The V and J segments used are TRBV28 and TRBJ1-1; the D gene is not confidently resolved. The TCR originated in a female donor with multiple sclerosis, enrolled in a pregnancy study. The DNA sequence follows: TGTGCCAGCAGTTCCCTCCAGACGGGTGGCACTGAAGCTTTCTTT. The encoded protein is CASSSLQTGGTEAFF.